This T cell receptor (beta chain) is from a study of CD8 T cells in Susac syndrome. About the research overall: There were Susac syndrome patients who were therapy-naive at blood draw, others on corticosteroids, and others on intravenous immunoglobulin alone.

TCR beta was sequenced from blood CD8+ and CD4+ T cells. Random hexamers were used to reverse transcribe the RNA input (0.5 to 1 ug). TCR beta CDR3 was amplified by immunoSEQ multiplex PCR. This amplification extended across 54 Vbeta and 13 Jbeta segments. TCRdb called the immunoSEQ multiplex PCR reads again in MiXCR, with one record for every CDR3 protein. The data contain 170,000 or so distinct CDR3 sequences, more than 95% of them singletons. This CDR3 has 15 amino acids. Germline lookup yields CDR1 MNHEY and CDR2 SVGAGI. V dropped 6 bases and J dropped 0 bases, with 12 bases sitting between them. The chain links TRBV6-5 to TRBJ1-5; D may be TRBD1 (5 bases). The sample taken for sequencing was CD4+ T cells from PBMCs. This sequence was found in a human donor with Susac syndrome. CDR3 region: CASRDIQYSNQPQHF. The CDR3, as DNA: TGTGCCAGCAGGGACATCCAATATAGCAATCAGCCCCAGCATTTT.